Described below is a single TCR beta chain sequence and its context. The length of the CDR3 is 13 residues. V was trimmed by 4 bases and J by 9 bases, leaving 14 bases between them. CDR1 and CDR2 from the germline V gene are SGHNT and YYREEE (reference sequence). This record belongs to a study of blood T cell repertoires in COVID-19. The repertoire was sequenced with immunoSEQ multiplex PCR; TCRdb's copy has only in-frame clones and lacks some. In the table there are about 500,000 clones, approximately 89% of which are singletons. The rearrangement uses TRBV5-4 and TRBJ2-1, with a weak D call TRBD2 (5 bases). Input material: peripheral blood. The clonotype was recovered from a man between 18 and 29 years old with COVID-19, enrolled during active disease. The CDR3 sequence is CASSRDEGFEQFF. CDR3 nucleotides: TGTGCCAGCAGCCGCGATGAGGGTTTTGAGCAGTTCTTC.